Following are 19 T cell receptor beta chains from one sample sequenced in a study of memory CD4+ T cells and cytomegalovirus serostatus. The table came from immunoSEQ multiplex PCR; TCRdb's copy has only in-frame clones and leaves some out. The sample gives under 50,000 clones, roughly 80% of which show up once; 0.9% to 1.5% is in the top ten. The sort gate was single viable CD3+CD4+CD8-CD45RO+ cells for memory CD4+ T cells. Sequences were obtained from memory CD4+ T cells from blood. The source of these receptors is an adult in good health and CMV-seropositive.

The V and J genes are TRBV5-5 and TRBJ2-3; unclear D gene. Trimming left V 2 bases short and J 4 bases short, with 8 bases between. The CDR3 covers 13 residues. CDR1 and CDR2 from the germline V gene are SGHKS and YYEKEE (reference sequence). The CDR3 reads CASSLGPPDTQYF. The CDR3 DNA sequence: TGTGCCAGCAGCTTAGGACCGCCAGATACGCAGTATTTT.

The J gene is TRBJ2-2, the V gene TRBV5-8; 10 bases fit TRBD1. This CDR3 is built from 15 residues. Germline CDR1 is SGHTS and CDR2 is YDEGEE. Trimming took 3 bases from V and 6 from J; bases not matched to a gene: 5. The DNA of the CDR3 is TGTGCCAGCAGCTATGGGACAGGGGAGTCCGGGGAGCTGTTTTTT. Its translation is CASSYGTGESGELFF.

The CDR3 DNA sequence: TGTGCCAGCAGCTTCCCGGGACTAGACTACGAGCAGTACTTC. It codes for CASSFPGLDYEQYF. The chain couples TRBV11-2 to TRBJ2-7; TRBD2 aligns across 8 bases. CDR1 is SGHAT and CDR2 is FQNNGV in the germline V gene. The junction had 4 bases not matched to a gene; V was cut back by 3 bases and J by 3 bases. The CDR3 covers 14 residues.

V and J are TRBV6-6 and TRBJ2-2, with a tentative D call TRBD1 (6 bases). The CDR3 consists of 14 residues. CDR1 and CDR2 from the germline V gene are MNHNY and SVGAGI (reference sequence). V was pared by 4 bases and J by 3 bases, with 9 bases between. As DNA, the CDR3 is TGTGCCAGCAGTTCCCCAGGGGACACCGGGGAGCTGTTTTTT. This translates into CASSSPGDTGELFF.

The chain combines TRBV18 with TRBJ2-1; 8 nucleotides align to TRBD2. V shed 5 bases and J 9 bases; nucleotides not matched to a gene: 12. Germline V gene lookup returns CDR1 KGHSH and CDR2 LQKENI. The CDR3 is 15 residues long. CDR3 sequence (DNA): TGTGCCAGCTCATCCCTCAGAGCGGGGGATAGTGAGCAGTTCTTC. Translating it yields CASSSLRAGDSEQFF.

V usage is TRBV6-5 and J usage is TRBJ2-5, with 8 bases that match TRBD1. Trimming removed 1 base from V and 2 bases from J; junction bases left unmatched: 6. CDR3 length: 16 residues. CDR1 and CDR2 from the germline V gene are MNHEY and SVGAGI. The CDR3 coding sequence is TGTGCCAGCAGTTACTGGTGCAGGGGGCTGCAAGAGACCCAGTACTTC. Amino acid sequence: CASSYWCRGLQETQYF.

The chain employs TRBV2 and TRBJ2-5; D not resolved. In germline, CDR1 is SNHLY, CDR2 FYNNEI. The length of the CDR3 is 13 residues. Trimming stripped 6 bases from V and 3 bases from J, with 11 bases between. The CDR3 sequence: CASSYYTEETQYF. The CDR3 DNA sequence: TGTGCCAGCAGCTATTATACCGAAGAGACCCAGTACTTC.

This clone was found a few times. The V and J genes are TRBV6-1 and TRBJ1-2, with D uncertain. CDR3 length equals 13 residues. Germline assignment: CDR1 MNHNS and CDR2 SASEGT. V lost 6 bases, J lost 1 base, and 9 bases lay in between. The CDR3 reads CASSAGRNYGYTF. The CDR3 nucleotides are TGTGCCAGCAGCGCGGGCCGTAACTATGGCTACACCTTC.

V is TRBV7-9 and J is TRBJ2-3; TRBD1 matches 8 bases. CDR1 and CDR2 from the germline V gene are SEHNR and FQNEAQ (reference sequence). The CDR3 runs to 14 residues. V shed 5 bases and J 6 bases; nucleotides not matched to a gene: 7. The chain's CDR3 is CASSRTGSMDTQYF. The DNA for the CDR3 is TGTGCCAGCAGCCGGACAGGGTCCATGGATACGCAGTATTTT.

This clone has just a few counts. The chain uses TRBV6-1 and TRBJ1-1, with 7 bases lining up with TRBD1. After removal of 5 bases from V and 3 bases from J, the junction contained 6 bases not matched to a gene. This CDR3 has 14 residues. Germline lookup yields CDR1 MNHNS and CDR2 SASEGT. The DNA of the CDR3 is TGTGCCAGCAGTCGGGGACAGAGTGACACTGAAGCTTTCTTT. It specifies CASSRGQSDTEAFF.

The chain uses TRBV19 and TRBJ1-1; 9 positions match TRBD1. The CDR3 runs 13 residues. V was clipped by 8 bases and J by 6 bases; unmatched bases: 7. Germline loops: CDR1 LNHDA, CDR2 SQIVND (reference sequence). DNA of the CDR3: TGTGCCAGTTTTCGGGACAGGGACGCTGAAGCTTTCTTT. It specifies CASFRDRDAEAFF.

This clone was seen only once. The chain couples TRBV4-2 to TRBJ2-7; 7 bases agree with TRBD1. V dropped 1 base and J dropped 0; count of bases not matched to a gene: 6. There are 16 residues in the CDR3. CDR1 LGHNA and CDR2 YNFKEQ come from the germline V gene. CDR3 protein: CASSQGDRAHSYEQYF. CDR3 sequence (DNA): TGTGCCAGCAGCCAAGGAGACAGGGCCCACTCCTACGAGCAGTACTTC.

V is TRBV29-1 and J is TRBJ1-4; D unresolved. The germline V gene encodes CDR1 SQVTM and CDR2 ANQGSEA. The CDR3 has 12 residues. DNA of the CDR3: TGCAGTCTGGGTCCTTCTAATGAAAAACTGTTTTTT. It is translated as CSLGPSNEKLFF.

The CDR3 is CASSYSKTIAFF. For the CDR3, the DNA is TGTGCCAGCAGTTACTCGAAGACTATAGCTTTCTTT. The gene calls are TRBV6-5 and TRBJ1-1, with D uncertain. From germline, CDR1 is MNHEY and CDR2 SVGAGI. This CDR3 has 12 amino acids. Deletions cut 0 bases from V and 10 bases from J, with 9 bases between.

CDR3 nucleotides: TGTGCCAGCAGCCTCGGACAGGAGGGCGAGCAGTACTTC. This sequence encodes CASSLGQEGEQYF. This sequence joins TRBV5-4 and TRBJ2-7; D perhaps matches TRBD1 (7 bases). The germline V and J ends were trimmed by 4 bases and 6 bases, with 14 bases remaining between them. CDR1 is SGHNT and CDR2 is YYREEE in the germline V gene (reference sequence). The CDR3 loop spans 13 amino acids.

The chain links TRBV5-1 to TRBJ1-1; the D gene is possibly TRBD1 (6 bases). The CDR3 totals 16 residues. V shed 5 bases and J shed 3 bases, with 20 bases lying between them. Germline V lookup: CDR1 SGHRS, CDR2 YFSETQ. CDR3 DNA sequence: TGCGCCAGCAGGGCGCTACTACAGGGTAGGTACACTGAAGCTTTCTTT. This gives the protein CASRALLQGRYTEAFF. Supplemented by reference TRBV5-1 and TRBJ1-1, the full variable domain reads KAGVTQTPRYLIKTRGQQVTLSCSPISGHRSVSWYQQTPGQGLQFLFEYFSETQRNKGNFPGRFSGRQFSNSRSEMNVSTLELGDSALYLCASRALLQGRYTEAFFGQGTRLTVV.

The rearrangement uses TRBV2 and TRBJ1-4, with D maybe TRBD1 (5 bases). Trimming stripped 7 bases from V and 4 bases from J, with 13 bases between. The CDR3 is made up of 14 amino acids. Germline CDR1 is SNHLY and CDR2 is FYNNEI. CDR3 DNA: TGTGCCAGCACCTTGGGGGGGAGTAATGAAAAACTGTTTTTT. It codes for CASTLGGSNEKLFF. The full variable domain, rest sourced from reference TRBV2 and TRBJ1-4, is EPEVTQTPSHQVTQMGQEVILRCVPISNHLYFYWYRQILGQKVEFLVSFYNNEISEKSEIFDDQFSVERPDGSNFTLKIRSTKLEDSAMYFCASTLGGSNEKLFFGSGTQLSVL.

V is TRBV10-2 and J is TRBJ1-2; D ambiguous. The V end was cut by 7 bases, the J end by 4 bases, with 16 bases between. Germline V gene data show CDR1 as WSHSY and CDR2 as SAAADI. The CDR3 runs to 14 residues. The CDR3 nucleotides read TGCGCCAGCATCGCCAGAATTGGGAGCTATGGCTACACCTTC. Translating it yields CASIARIGSYGYTF.

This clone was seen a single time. DNA for the CDR3: TGTGCCAGCAGCCGGGTAAACACCGGGGAGCTGTTTTTT. Translating it yields CASSRVNTGELFF. This rearrangement joins TRBV27 to TRBJ2-2; D is unresolved. The CDR3 sequence is 13 residues long. V was pared by 6 bases and J by 2 bases, with 7 bases between. From germline, CDR1 is MNHEY and CDR2 SMNVEV (reference sequence).